Following are 24 T cell receptor beta chains from one sample sequenced in a study of blood T cell repertoires in COVID-19. Produced via immunoSEQ multiplex PCR; TCRdb's table is partial and in-frame only. The table records tens of thousands of clones, more than 70% of them present only once. The sample consisted of peripheral blood. Receptors originate from a man in his fifties or sixties with active COVID-19.

The chain couples TRBV6-5 to TRBJ2-5, with D possibly TRBD1 on 6 matching bases. V was trimmed by 6 bases and J by 1 base, leaving 15 bases between them. The CDR3 contains 15 residues. Germline V gene data show CDR1 as MNHEY and CDR2 as SVGAGI. The CDR3, as DNA: TGTGCCAGCAGCGCATTTGGACAGACCCAAGAGACCCAGTACTTC. It codes for CASSAFGQTQETQYF.

This chain joins TRBV24-1 and TRBJ2-1, with 11 nucleotides matching TRBD2. With 5 bases clipped from V and 9 bases from J, the junction kept 8 bases outside the gene matches. Germline V lookup: CDR1 KGHDR, CDR2 SFDVKD. CDR3 length: 15 residues. CDR3 residues: CATSAAGTSGPEQFF. The CDR3 DNA reads as TGTGCCACCAGTGCCGCCGGGACTAGCGGCCCTGAGCAGTTCTTC.

This rearrangement joins TRBV18 to TRBJ1-1; TRBD1 aligns across 7 bases. V lost 3 bases, J lost 5 bases, and 9 bases stayed unmatched. The CDR3 loop spans 15 amino acids. From germline, CDR1 is KGHSH and CDR2 LQKENI. The DNA of the CDR3 is TGTGCCAGCTCACCCCCGAGGGGGCTTGGGACTGAAGCTTTCTTT. Residues: CASSPPRGLGTEAFF.

This clone is a singleton in its sample. The gene calls are TRBV11-3 and TRBJ2-3, with 7 bases identical to TRBD1. The V gene end was trimmed by 5 bases and the J gene end by 4 bases; junction bases not matched to a gene: 3. CDR1 SGHNT and CDR2 YENEEA come from the germline V gene. The CDR3 contains 13 residues. The CDR3 spells CASSAGQADTQYF. CDR3 bases: TGTGCCAGCAGCGCCGGACAGGCAGATACGCAGTATTTT. Supplemented by reference TRBV11-3 and TRBJ2-3, the full variable domain reads EAGVVQSPRYKIIEKKQPVAFWCNPISGHNTLYWYLQNLGQGPELLIRYENEEAVDDSQLPKDRFSAERLKGVDSTLKIQPAELGDSAVYLCASSAGQADTQYFGPGTRLTVL.

The J gene is TRBJ1-2, the V gene TRBV5-1; D unclear. Germline V CDR1 and CDR2: SGHRS, YFSETQ. CDR3 length: 15 amino acids. Trimming took off 3 bases at V and 3 bases at J, with 15 bases between the two ends. CDR3 bases: TGCGCCAGCAGCTGGCTCGGTCAGGCCCACTATGGCTACACCTTC. Protein: CASSWLGQAHYGYTF.

The chain couples TRBV5-6 to TRBJ1-1; D gene uncertain. V was clipped by 4 bases and J by 1 base, with 8 bases between them. CDR1 and CDR2 from the germline V gene are SGHDT and YYEEEE. The CDR3 extends over 13 amino acids. The CDR3 here is CASSRLRNTEAFF. The CDR3 nucleotides are TGTGCCAGCAGCCGACTGCGGAACACTGAAGCTTTCTTT.

The CDR3 coding sequence is TGCGCCAGCAGCTTACCGCAGGGATGGACCGGGGAGCTGTTTTTT. This sequence encodes CASSLPQGWTGELFF. This chain uses TRBV5-1 with TRBJ2-2; weak D call: TRBD1 (5 bases). The V end lost 2 bases, the J end lost 5 bases, and 13 bases lay between the germline ends. The CDR3 spans 15 residues. CDR1 SGHRS and CDR2 YFSETQ come from the germline V gene.

The V gene is TRBV6-1, the J gene TRBJ2-1; tentative D call: TRBD2 (6 bases). From germline, CDR1 is MNHNS and CDR2 SASEGT. The CDR3 extends over 19 amino acids. V gave up 0 bases and J gave up 0 bases, with 18 bases separating them. The CDR3 DNA sequence: TGTGCCAGCAGTGAAGCGGGGGTGGGAGGTTCCTACTCCTACAATGAGCAGTTCTTC. Encoded protein: CASSEAGVGGSYSYNEQFF.

The chain combines TRBV3-1 (or the pseudogene TRBV3-2) with TRBJ2-2; 11 bases align to TRBD2. After removal of 0 bases from V and 7 bases from J, the junction contained 7 bases not matched to a gene. This CDR3 region has 17 residues. The germline V gene encodes CDR1 LGHDT and CDR2 YNNKEL (reference sequence). CDR3 in amino acids: CASSQEDPGLAVGELFF. CDR3 coding DNA: TGTGCCAGCAGCCAAGAGGACCCGGGACTAGCGGTCGGGGAGCTGTTTTTT.

The V gene is TRBV5-1, the J gene TRBJ2-1; D might be TRBD1 (5 bases). The germline gives CDR1 SGHRS, CDR2 YFSETQ. V lost 4 bases, J lost 1 base, and 15 bases lay in between. This CDR3 has 16 residues. CDR3 DNA: TGCGCCAGCAGCGTTGGTCAGGGTGTTTCCTACAATGAGCAGTTCTTC. Translation gives CASSVGQGVSYNEQFF.

The chain links TRBV19 to TRBJ2-3; 9 bases are shared with TRBD2. Germline V gene lookup returns CDR1 LNHDA and CDR2 SQIVND (reference sequence). V was pared by 5 bases and J by 2 bases, with 5 bases of the junction left unmatched. The CDR3 consists of 15 residues. In nucleotides, the CDR3 is TGTGCCAGTAGTCCTTTAGCGGGGGTCACAGATACGCAGTATTTT. Its translation: CASSPLAGVTDTQYF.

V gene TRBV10-3 combines with J gene TRBJ1-5, with a tentative D call TRBD1 (6 bases). There are 15 residues in the CDR3. Germline CDR1 is ENHRY and CDR2 is SYGVKD. V lost 2 bases and J lost 5, with 13 bases in between. Here the CDR3 DNA reads TGTGCCATCAGTGAGCGTGAGGGGGTGTATCAGCCCCAGCATTTT. Translation gives CAISEREGVYQPQHF.

The genes are TRBV10-1 and TRBJ2-1, with D maybe TRBD1 (6 bases). Germline V gene sequence: CDR1 WNHNN, CDR2 SYGVQD (reference sequence). This CDR3 is built from 14 residues. Trimming removed 6 bases from V and 5 bases from J, with 14 bases in between. The CDR3 reads CASSSGTLNNEQFF. CDR3 bases: TGCGCCAGCAGCTCGGGGACACTAAACAATGAGCAGTTCTTC.

The chain has TRBV11-3 and TRBJ1-3; possibly TRBD1 for D (6 bases). CDR1 is SGHNT, CDR2 YENEEA, per germline. CDR3 length: 16 residues. V lost 5 bases and J 4 bases, leaving 18 bases between the germline ends. The CDR3 loop reads CASSPSPTGHGNTIYF. The CDR3 nucleotides are TGTGCCAGCAGCCCTTCACCGACAGGCCACGGAAACACCATATATTTT.

The V call is TRBV5-1, the J call TRBJ2-5; TRBD2 matches at 10 bases. Germline values: CDR1 SGHRS, CDR2 YFSETQ. The ends lost 4 bases at V and 5 bases at J; junction bases unmatched: 5. This CDR3 is 14 amino acids long. Here the CDR3 DNA reads TGCGCCAGCAGCCCGCTAGCGGGGGAGGAGACCCAGTACTTC. It codes for CASSPLAGEETQYF.

The V gene is TRBV5-1, the J gene TRBJ2-7; 7 nucleotides match TRBD1. Germline CDR1 is SGHRS and CDR2 is YFSETQ. The CDR3 has 15 residues. Trimming removed 4 bases from V and 0 bases from J; junction bases left unmatched: 7. In DNA form, the CDR3 reads TGCGCCAGCAGCATGAGGTGGGACAGCTCCTACGAGCAGTACTTC. It is translated as CASSMRWDSSYEQYF. Full variable domain (remainder filled in from reference TRBV5-1 and TRBJ2-7): KAGVTQTPRYLIKTRGQQVTLSCSPISGHRSVSWYQQTPGQGLQFLFEYFSETQRNKGNFPGRFSGRQFSNSRSEMNVSTLELGDSALYLCASSMRWDSSYEQYFGPGTRLTVT.

In its sample, this clone was seen once. The V and J genes are TRBV9 and TRBJ1-2; a weak D match, TRBD1 (6 bases). V gave up 0 bases and J gave up 7 bases, with 13 bases separating them. The CDR3 contains 14 residues. Germline loops: CDR1 SGDLS, CDR2 YYNGEE. This chain's CDR3 is CASSVAHSRGGYTF. The DNA of the CDR3 is TGTGCCAGCAGCGTAGCCCACAGCAGGGGTGGCTACACCTTC. Full variable domain (rest looked up from reference TRBV9 and TRBJ1-2): DSGVTQTPKHLITATGQRVTLRCSPRSGDLSVYWYQQSLDQGLQFLIQYYNGEERAKGNILERFSAQQFPDLHSELNLSSLELGDSALYFCASSVAHSRGGYTFGSGTRLTVV.

The rearrangement joins TRBV7-9 to TRBJ2-1; TRBD2 matches 8 bases. The V gene's germline CDR1 is SEHNR and CDR2 FQNEAQ (reference sequence). Germline trimming cut 5 bases from V and 6 bases from J; bases unmatched to any gene: 15. The CDR3 is 17 residues long. CDR3 in amino acids: CASSLPRSAGGANEQFF. The CDR3 DNA follows: TGTGCCAGCAGCCTACCCAGGAGTGCGGGAGGTGCCAATGAGCAGTTCTTC.

The V call is TRBV9, the J call TRBJ2-2; TRBD1 agrees at 7 bases. Trimming at V came to 0 bases and at J to 1 base, leaving 9 bases not matched to a gene. CDR1 and CDR2 (germline): SGDLS, YYNGEE. The CDR3 has 18 residues. Here the CDR3 DNA reads TGTGCCAGCAGCGTAGCTGGTAGGGGGCTAGGGAACACCGGGGAGCTGTTTTTT. It yields the protein CASSVAGRGLGNTGELFF.

This chain connects TRBV19 to TRBJ2-6; 8 bases fit TRBD1. The CDR3 extends over 20 amino acids. The germline gives CDR1 LNHDA, CDR2 SQIVND (reference sequence). V gave up 4 bases and J gave up 1 base; unmatched junction bases: 15. The chain's CDR3 is CASSTTLLTGAASGANVLTF. In nucleotides, the CDR3 is TGTGCCAGTAGTACCACCTTATTGACAGGGGCTGCATCTGGGGCCAACGTCCTGACTTTC.

CDR3 sequence reads: CASSSDRGTGSQETQYF. The DNA of the CDR3 is TGTGCCAGCAGCTCAGACAGGGGGACCGGTTCCCAAGAGACCCAGTACTTC. This chain connects TRBV5-8 to TRBJ2-5, with 9 bases that match TRBD1. V lost 3 bases, J lost 1 base, and 10 bases stayed unmatched. Germline V gives CDR1 SGHTS, CDR2 YDEGEE. This CDR3 contains 17 residues.

The chain combines TRBV27 with TRBJ2-3, with 9 bases aligning to TRBD2. V shed 3 bases and J 2 bases; nucleotides not matched to a gene: 6. This CDR3 is 16 amino acids long. CDR1 is MNHEY and CDR2 is SMNVEV in the germline V gene (reference sequence). CDR3 nucleotide sequence: TGTGCCAGCAGTTTCGGGCGCGGGAGGGCCACAGATACGCAGTATTTT. Protein sequence: CASSFGRGRATDTQYF.

The gene calls are TRBV24-1 and TRBJ2-3; D is unresolved. The CDR3 is 13 residues long. Germline V CDR1 and CDR2: KGHDR, SFDVKD. V gave up 4 bases and J gave up 3 bases, with 7 bases separating them. In nucleotides, the CDR3 is TGTGCCACCAGTGACGGAGTTACAGATACGCAGTATTTT. Protein: CATSDGVTDTQYF.

The rearrangement uses TRBV5-1 and TRBJ1-2; D unresolved. Trimming removed 2 bases from V and 5 bases from J, with 13 bases in between. CDR3 length: 14 residues. Germline lookup yields CDR1 SGHRS and CDR2 YFSETQ. The CDR3 DNA reads as TGCGCCAGCAGCTTCACTCAAACCGATTATGGCTACACCTTC. Residues: CASSFTQTDYGYTF.